The rows below give T cell receptor beta chains drawn from one sample of a study of radiotherapy plus CTLA-4 blockade in lung cancer. Sequencing used immunoSEQ multiplex PCR; TCRdb keeps in-frame clones, though not all of them. The sample carries 80,000 to 100,000 clones, about four fifths recorded once. The sample was peripheral blood, taken from a patient treated with radiotherapy plus ipilimumab. The receptors were gathered from a human donor with non-small cell lung cancer who had a partial response to radiotherapy plus ipilimumab. Some clones in this sample may be carry-over from other donors' samples. Each CDR3 is given with its conserved first and last residue. Each record gives: clone size, J gene, V gene, D gene, CDR3 DNA, CDR3 protein. The D gene is left open where the match is weak. A clone size is listed for some rows: how often the clone was seen (once, few, many), or a class if it is expanded.

NA	TRBJ2-7	TRBV7-8	TRBD2	TGTGCCAGCAGCCAGGGACTAGCGGGCGAGCAGTACTTC	CASSQGLAGEQYF
few	TRBJ1-2	TRBV7-2	NA	TGTGCCAGCAGCGAGGAGTATGGCTACACCTTC	CASSEEYGYTF
NA	TRBJ1-1	TRBV5-4	NA	TGTGCCAGCAGCTCAACAGGGCCTCAGAAAGCTTTCTTT	CASSSTGPQKAFF
NA	TRBJ2-2	TRBV11-3	NA	TGTGCCAGCAGCCTGAGACAGGGGGAGCTGTTTTTT	CASSLRQGELFF
NA	TRBJ1-4	TRBV28	NA	TGTGCCAGCAGTTTGGTTGGGCTACTTAATGAAAAACTGTTTTTT	CASSLVGLLNEKLFF
NA	TRBJ1-3	TRBV7-8	NA	TGTGCCAGCAGCCCAAACTCGTACAGACCCAGGGCGGCCATATATTTT	CASSPNSYRPRAAIYF
NA	TRBJ2-3	TRBV11-2	NA	TGTGCCAGCAGCTTAGTGTTTGGGCCAGATACGCAGTATTTT	CASSLVFGPDTQYF
few	TRBJ1-1	TRBV29-1	NA	TGCAGCGTTGTCTCCCCGATTAACTCTGAAGCTTTCTTT	CSVVSPINSEAFF
few	TRBJ2-7	TRBV7-2	NA	TGTGCCAGCAGCTTCGGTGGGGGGGCGGTCGAGCAGTACTTC	CASSFGGGAVEQYF
NA	TRBJ1-2	TRBV28	NA	TGTGCCACGGGGGAAGCCTATGGCTACACCTTC	CATGEAYGYTF
NA	TRBJ1-6	TRBV9	NA	TGTGCCAGCAGAACAGGGTTGGGCGATTATTCACCCCTCCACTTT	CASRTGLGDYSPLHF
NA	TRBJ2-5	TRBV10-2	NA	TGCGCCACCGGCCGACAGTCCCAAGAGACCCAGTACTTC	CATGRQSQETQYF
NA	TRBJ2-1	TRBV9	NA	TGTGCCAGCAGCGTAGACAGGGTTTACAATGAGCAGTTCTTC	CASSVDRVYNEQFF
NA	TRBJ2-7	TRBV2	NA	TGTGCCAGCAGGGGAGGCGAGGGGTTCTACGAGCAGTACTTC	CASRGGEGFYEQYF
NA	TRBJ1-5	TRBV6-1	NA	TGTGCCACCGCGGTTGAGAGGCCACCTCAGCCCCAGCATTTT	CATAVERPPQPQHF
NA	TRBJ1-3	TRBV7-2	NA	TGTGCCAGCAGCTCTCGTGGGGGCAGGAACACCATATATTTT	CASSSRGGRNTIYF
NA	TRBJ1-4	TRBV11-1	TRBD1	TGTGCCAGCAGCGCAGGGACAGTTGCAACTAATGAAAAACTGTTTTTT	CASSAGTVATNEKLFF
NA	TRBJ1-1	TRBV18	TRBD1	TGTGCCAGCTCACCAGGGGGACAGGGAGAGACTGAAGCTTTCTTT	CASSPGGQGETEAFF
NA	TRBJ1-5	TRBV28	NA	TGTGCCAGCAGTCCGAGTCTTGGGGAGCAGCCCCAGCATTTT	CASSPSLGEQPQHF
NA	TRBJ2-7	TRBV28	TRBD1	TGTGCCAGCAGTTTCCCGGGACAGGGCCCCAACGAGCAGTACTTC	CASSFPGQGPNEQYF
medium-sized	TRBJ2-7	TRBV28	NA	TGTGCCAGCAGTCTGTATAAGACAGCTTCCATGGGGGAGCAGTACTTC	CASSLYKTASMGEQYF
NA	TRBJ1-4	TRBV30	NA	TGTGCCTGGAATCGGGCAACTAATGAAAAACTGTTTTTT	CAWNRATNEKLFF
NA	TRBJ1-2	TRBV2	NA	TGTGCCAGCACCGGGGATGAGACGGCTAACTATGGCTACACCTTC	CASTGDETANYGYTF
NA	TRBJ1-2	TRBV30	NA	TGTGCCTGGCAGGGGCCTACTAACTATGGCTACACCTTC	CAWQGPTNYGYTF
NA	TRBJ2-1	TRBV29-1	NA	TGCAGCGTTGGGCATATCGATGAGCAGTTCTTC	CSVGHIDEQFF
NA	TRBJ1-5	TRBV28	TRBD1	TGTGCCAGCAGGCTAGCGTCGACAGGGGGTAGCCAGCCCCAGCATTTT	CASRLASTGGSQPQHF
NA	TRBJ2-3	TRBV2	TRBD2	TGTGCCAGCAGTGACGCGCGGGGGGCAGATACGCAGTATTTT	CASSDARGADTQYF
NA	TRBJ1-2	TRBV29-1	NA	TGCAGCCCGTCGATGGGGCCCCCCTATGGCTACACCTTC	CSPSMGPPYGYTF
once	TRBJ1-2	TRBV18	NA	TGTGCCAGCTCACCACTCCTTCAGCGGGGGCCTGGAGATAACTATGGCTACACCTTC	CASSPLLQRGPGDNYGYTF
once	TRBJ2-7	TRBV6-6	TRBD1	TGTGCCAGCAGCCACCCCAGACAGGGCTCCGAGCAGTACTTC	CASSHPRQGSEQYF
NA	TRBJ2-7	TRBV18	TRBD1	TGTGCCAGCTCACGAGGCGGACAGGGTCCCTTCGAGCAGTACTTC	CASSRGGQGPFEQYF
NA	TRBJ1-2	TRBV19	NA	TGTGCCAGTAGTATAGGGGCCGGGGGGCCCTATGGCTACACCTTC	CASSIGAGGPYGYTF
NA	TRBJ2-1	TRBV27	TRBD1	TGTGCCAGCAGTCCCGGGACAGGGGGGAATGAGCAGTTCTTC	CASSPGTGGNEQFF
NA	TRBJ2-7	TRBV11-3	NA	TGTGCCAGCAGCTTCAGACTGGAGAACGAGCAGTACTTC	CASSFRLENEQYF
NA	TRBJ2-5	TRBV7-9	NA	TGTGCCAGCAGCTCTGGGGCAGGGATCAGGGAGACCCAGTACTTC	CASSSGAGIRETQYF
NA	TRBJ1-1	TRBV15	NA	TGTGCCACCAGCAGAGATGGCTGGAGCACTGAAGCTTTCTTT	CATSRDGWSTEAFF
many	TRBJ2-2	TRBV19	NA	TGTGCCAGTAGTAGTCAAAACACCGGGGAGCTGTTTTTT	CASSSQNTGELFF
NA	TRBJ2-1	TRBV4-2	TRBD2	TGTGCCAGCAGCCAAGTGTCAGCTAGCGGGAATGAGCAGTTCTTC	CASSQVSASGNEQFF
NA	TRBJ1-5	TRBV2	NA	TGTGCCAGCAGGACACAGGGTGGTAATCAGCCCCAGCATTTT	CASRTQGGNQPQHF
few	TRBJ2-1	TRBV10-3	NA	TGTGCCACAGCAAGGGAGCCAGACAATGAGCAGTTCTTC	CATAREPDNEQFF
NA	TRBJ2-6	TRBV7-2	TRBD2	TGTGCCAGCAGCCTTAGCGGGGGGGTCTCTGGGGCCAACGTCCTGACTTTC	CASSLSGGVSGANVLTF
NA	TRBJ2-5	TRBV14	NA	TGTGCCAGCAGCCAAAGTCAGGGGCAGACCCAGTACTTC	CASSQSQGQTQYF
NA	TRBJ2-2	TRBV2	NA	TGTGCCAGCAGTGAACCAGGGAGGACCGGGGAGCTGTTTTTT	CASSEPGRTGELFF
NA	TRBJ1-5	TRBV6-1	NA	TGTGCCAGCAGTGTTTTGCGATCCAATCAGCCCCAGCATTTT	CASSVLRSNQPQHF
once	TRBJ2-5	TRBV7-3	TRBD2	TGTGCCAGCCCGGACCCTAGCGGGAGAGGAGAGACCCAGTACTTC	CASPDPSGRGETQYF
NA	TRBJ2-7	TRBV18	TRBD1	TGTGCCAGCTCCCCCCTGGGACAGGGTACCGAGCAGTACTTC	CASSPLGQGTEQYF
NA	TRBJ2-7	TRBV28	TRBD1	TGTGCCAGCAGCAACAGGGGGCCCTACGAGCAGTACTTC	CASSNRGPYEQYF
NA	TRBJ2-3	TRBV6-1	TRBD2	TGTGCCAGCAGTGACCTAGCGGGAACAACAGATACGCAGTATTTT	CASSDLAGTTDTQYF
NA	TRBJ2-1	TRBV18	TRBD2	TGTGCCAGCTCCCAAGGGACTAGCGGGGCCCAACGGAATGAGCAGTTCTTC	CASSQGTSGAQRNEQFF
NA	TRBJ1-4	TRBV27	NA	TGTGCCAGCAGGCCTCATGAGCTTGCAACTAATGAAAAACTGTTTTTT	CASRPHELATNEKLFF
NA	TRBJ2-1	TRBV20-1	NA	TGCAGGGTGGGGGGGGCCTATGAGCAGTTCTTC	CRVGGAYEQFF
few	TRBJ2-2	TRBV19	TRBD2	TGTGCCAGTACGGGCTTCGGGGTAGCGGGAGGCACCGGGGAGCTGTTTTTT	CASTGFGVAGGTGELFF